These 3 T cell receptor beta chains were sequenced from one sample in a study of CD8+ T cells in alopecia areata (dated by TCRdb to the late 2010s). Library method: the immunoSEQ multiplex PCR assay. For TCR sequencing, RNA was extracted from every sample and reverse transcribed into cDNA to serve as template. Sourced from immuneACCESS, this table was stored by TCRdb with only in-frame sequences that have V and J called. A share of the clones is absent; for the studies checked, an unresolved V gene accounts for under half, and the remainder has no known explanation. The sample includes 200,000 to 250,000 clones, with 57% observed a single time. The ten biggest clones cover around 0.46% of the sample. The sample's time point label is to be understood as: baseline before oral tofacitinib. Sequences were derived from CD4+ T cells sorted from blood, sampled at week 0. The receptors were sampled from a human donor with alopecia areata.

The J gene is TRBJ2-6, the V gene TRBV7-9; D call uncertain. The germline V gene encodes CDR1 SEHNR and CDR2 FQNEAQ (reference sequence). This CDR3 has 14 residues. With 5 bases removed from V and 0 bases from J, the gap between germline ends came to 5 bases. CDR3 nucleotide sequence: TGTGCCAGCAGCCCCCCCTCTGGGGCCAACGTCCTGACTTTC. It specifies CASSPPSGANVLTF.

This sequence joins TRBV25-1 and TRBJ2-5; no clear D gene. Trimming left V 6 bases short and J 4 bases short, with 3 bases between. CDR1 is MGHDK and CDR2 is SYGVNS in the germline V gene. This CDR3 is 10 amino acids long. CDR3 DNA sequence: TGTGCCAGCAGCGTAGAGACCCAGTACTTC. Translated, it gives CASSVETQYF.

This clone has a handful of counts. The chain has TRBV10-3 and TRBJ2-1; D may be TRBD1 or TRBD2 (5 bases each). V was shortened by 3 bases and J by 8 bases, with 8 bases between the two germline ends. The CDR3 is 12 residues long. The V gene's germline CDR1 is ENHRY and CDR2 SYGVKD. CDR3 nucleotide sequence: TGTGCCATCAGTGACAGAGGGGATGAGCAGTTCTTC. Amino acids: CAISDRGDEQFF.